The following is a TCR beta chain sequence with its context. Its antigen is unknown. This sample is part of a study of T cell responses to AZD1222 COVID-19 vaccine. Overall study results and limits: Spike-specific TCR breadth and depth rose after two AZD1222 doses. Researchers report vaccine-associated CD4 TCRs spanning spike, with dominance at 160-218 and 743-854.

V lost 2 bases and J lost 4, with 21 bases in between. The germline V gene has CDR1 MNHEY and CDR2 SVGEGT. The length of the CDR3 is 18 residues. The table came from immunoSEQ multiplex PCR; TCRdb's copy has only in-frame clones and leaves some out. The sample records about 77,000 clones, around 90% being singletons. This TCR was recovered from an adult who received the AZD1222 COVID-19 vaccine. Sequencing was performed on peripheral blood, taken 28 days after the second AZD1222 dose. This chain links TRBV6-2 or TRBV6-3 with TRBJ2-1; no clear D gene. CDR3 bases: TGTGCCAGCAGTTACAGCTTTACGGGCGGAGACTGGTACAATGAGCAGTTCTTC. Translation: CASSYSFTGGDWYNEQFF.